This entry describes one T cell receptor beta chain. The germline V and J ends were trimmed by 0 bases and 9 bases, with 6 bases remaining between them. Germline CDR1 reads LNHDA; CDR2 reads SQIVND (reference sequence). This CDR3 spans 12 amino acids. The sample originates from a study of blood T cell repertoires in COVID-19. Generated by immunoSEQ multiplex PCR, the TCRdb table keeps only in-frame clones and is missing some. The sample has fewer than 300,000 clones; 85% are singletons. The sequence came from a human donor in a cohort sampled during active COVID-19. The gene calls are TRBV19 and TRBJ2-1, with D tentatively TRBD1 (6 bases). Sequencing input: peripheral blood. Here the CDR3 DNA reads TGTGCCAGTAGTATAGAAGGGGGTGAGCAGTTCTTC. The encoded protein is CASSIEGGEQFF.